The 3 T cell receptor beta chains below all came from one sample that was sequenced in a study of blood T cells in healthy people across ages. The second PCR ran roughly 7 to 12 cycles with a sample-barcoded 5' primer and J-beta primers. MiXCR was run by TCRdb on the 5' RACE reads, yielding one entry per CDR3 protein. Of about 670,000 distinct CDR3 sequences in the sample, about 51% were seen once. Sequenced input: blood. The source of these receptors is a woman over 75 in good health.

The chain uses TRBV5-1 and TRBJ2-7; possible D gene TRBD2, 6 bases. This CDR3 has 14 residues. Trimming removed 4 bases at V and 6 bases at J, with 17 bases between. Germline V lookup: CDR1 SGHRS, CDR2 YFSETQ. DNA for the CDR3: TGCGCCAGCAGCCTCCCGGGGGTTTCATCCGAGCAGTACTTC. Translating gives CASSLPGVSSEQYF.

This clonotype was detected ten times or more. The rearrangement joins TRBV7-2 to TRBJ2-1; TRBD2 matches at 13 bases. CDR3 length: 16 amino acids. Germline V gene sequence: CDR1 SGHTA, CDR2 FQGNSA. The ends lost 5 bases at V and 5 bases at J; junction bases unmatched: 6. Here the CDR3 DNA reads TGTGCCAGCAGCAAACGACTAGCGGGGGGACACAATGAGCAGTTCTTC. This sequence encodes CASSKRLAGGHNEQFF.

This clonotype was counted only a few times. This could be a read error, since a much larger clone is one nucleotide away. The J gene is TRBJ2-7, the V gene TRBV6-2 or TRBV6-3, with D tentatively TRBD1 or TRBD2 (5 bases each). V dropped 6 bases and J dropped 3 bases, with 9 bases sitting between them. CDR1 MNHEY and CDR2 SVGEGT come from the germline V gene. CDR3 length: 12 amino acids. CDR3 loop: CASRWDGYEQYF. In DNA, the CDR3 is TGTGCCAGCAGGTGGGACGGCTACGAGCAGTACTTC.